The 30 T cell receptor beta chains below were found in one sample sequenced in a study of blood T cell repertoires in COVID-19. Assay: immunoSEQ multiplex PCR; the TCRdb copy retains only in-frame clones and omits some. The repertoire holds 300,000 to 400,000 clones, about 91% seen once, with approximately 9.3% in the top ten. Sequencing used peripheral blood. All receptors come from a man aged 25 to 45 with COVID-19, enrolled during active disease.

In the case of this clone: This same CDR3 is encoded by further DNA sequences in the sample. The rearrangement joins TRBV4-3 to TRBJ2-6, with D possibly being TRBD1 (6 bases). V was pared by 2 bases and J by 1 base, with 6 bases between. Per the germline V gene, CDR1 is LGHNA and CDR2 is YSLEER. The CDR3 spans 15 residues. This chain's CDR3 is CASSQQGSGANVLTF. CDR3 nucleotides: TGCGCCAGCAGCCAACAGGGGTCTGGGGCCAACGTCCTGACTTTC.

The V gene is TRBV13, the J gene TRBJ2-7; D call uncertain. Germline assignment: CDR1 PRHDT and CDR2 FYEKMQ (reference sequence). This CDR3 region has 14 residues. V gave up 0 bases and J gave up 5 bases, with 11 bases separating them. CDR3 region: CASSLGPRGHEQYF. In nucleotides, the CDR3 is TGTGCCAGCAGCTTAGGTCCCCGAGGCCACGAGCAGTACTTC.

The chain combines TRBV7-2 with TRBJ2-2, with D possibly being TRBD2 (6 bases). The CDR3 sequence is 15 residues long. The V gene lost 0 bases and the J gene lost 7 bases, with 12 bases spanning the gap. CDR1 and CDR2 from the germline V gene are SGHTA and FQGNSA. CDR3 DNA sequence: TGTGCCAGCAGCTTAGCGCTTGGAGGGTTCGGGGAGCTGTTTTTT. This codes for CASSLALGGFGELFF.

The chain couples TRBV25-1 to TRBJ1-1; D is ambiguous. The germline CDR1 and CDR2 sequences are MGHDK and SYGVNS. Trimming pared 5 bases from V and 1 base from J, leaving 11 bases between. The CDR3 has 14 residues. The CDR3 nucleotides read TGTGCCAGCAGTCCCGGAGGGTGGAACACTGAAGCTTTCTTT. Its translation: CASSPGGWNTEAFF.

V and J are TRBV27 and TRBJ2-7; 10 bases line up with TRBD1. The CDR3 consists of 15 residues. V trimming: 5 bases; J trimming: 4 bases; junction bases outside the gene matches: 8. Per germline, CDR1 MNHEY and CDR2 SMNVEV (reference sequence). The CDR3 DNA reads TGTGCCAGCAGTGCATCCGGGACAGGGGTGTACGAGCAGTACTTC. This codes for CASSASGTGVYEQYF.

CDR3 sequence: CASSSKGGLAGAGELFF. In nucleotides, the CDR3 is TGTGCCAGCAGCTCCAAGGGGGGACTAGCGGGAGCCGGGGAGCTGTTTTTT. The chain employs TRBV7-6 and TRBJ2-2, with TRBD2 matching over 14 bases. Trimming cost V 4 bases and J 6 bases; bases outside gene matches: 7. Germline CDR1 and CDR2: SGHVS and FNYEAQ. The CDR3 has 17 amino acids.

There are a few counts of this clone. The chain combines TRBV19 with TRBJ2-7; the match to TRBD1 covers 7 bases. The V gene end was trimmed by 6 bases and the J gene end by 2 bases; junction bases not matched to a gene: 7. The CDR3 has 14 residues. Germline CDR1 reads LNHDA; CDR2 reads SQIVND (reference sequence). The CDR3 region is CASSRDRETYEQYF. The CDR3 region has the DNA TGTGCCAGTAGCAGAGACAGGGAAACCTACGAGCAGTACTTC.

V gene TRBV2 combines with J gene TRBJ2-7; TRBD1 matches 7 bases. There are 15 residues in the CDR3. Germline-derived CDR1 and CDR2 are SNHLY and FYNNEI. V lost 6 bases to trimming and J lost 0 bases; unmatched junction nucleotides: 8. The CDR3 DNA is TGTGCCAGCAGCCCAGGGGGTAGGAGCTCCTACGAGCAGTACTTC. Its protein product is CASSPGGRSSYEQYF.

V is TRBV2 and J is TRBJ1-5, with 7 bases identical to TRBD1. Germline V lookup: CDR1 SNHLY, CDR2 FYNNEI. The V and J ends lost 3 bases and 6 bases, in that order; junction bases with no gene match: 8. CDR3 length equals 15 residues. CDR3 DNA sequence: TGTGCCAGCAGTGATGGGGCAGGGGGTCTTCAGCCCCAGCATTTT. It encodes CASSDGAGGLQPQHF.

V gene TRBV4-3 combines with J gene TRBJ2-3, with D perhaps TRBD2 (5 bases). CDR3 length: 17 amino acids. Trimming removed 0 bases at V and 4 bases at J, with 17 bases between. Per the germline V gene, CDR1 is LGHNA and CDR2 is YSLEER. CDR3 DNA: TGCGCCAGCAGCCAAGATCCCCGGGGAAACCCACCAGATACGCAGTATTTT. Translating it yields CASSQDPRGNPPDTQYF.

This sequence joins TRBV27 and TRBJ2-7, with TRBD2 as a possible D gene (5 bases). Germline assignment: CDR1 MNHEY and CDR2 SMNVEV (reference sequence). V lost 6 bases, J lost 0 bases, and 15 bases lay in between. The CDR3 totals 15 residues. The CDR3 loop is CASSWTGVNSYEQYF. The CDR3 DNA reads as TGTGCCAGCAGCTGGACCGGGGTAAACTCCTACGAGCAGTACTTC.

The rearrangement joins TRBV7-9 to TRBJ2-3; 9 bases align to TRBD2. This CDR3 region has 19 residues. The J segment lost 0 bases and the V segment lost 5 bases, leaving 15 bases of the junction unmatched. From germline, CDR1 is SEHNR and CDR2 FQNEAQ (reference sequence). CDR3 DNA sequence: TGTGCCAGCAGCCTACCCGTGGGTAGCGGGAGCCTTAGCACAGATACGCAGTATTTT. It codes for CASSLPVGSGSLSTDTQYF.

The V call is TRBV2, the J call TRBJ2-1; D may be TRBD2 (6 bases). V lost 2 bases, J lost 6 bases, and 11 bases lay in between. The V gene's germline CDR1 is SNHLY and CDR2 FYNNEI. The length of the CDR3 is 14 residues. CDR3 DNA sequence: TGTGCCAGCAGTGAACTGTCGACTAGCAATGAGCAGTTCTTC. Its translation is CASSELSTSNEQFF.

The chain joins TRBV12-5 to TRBJ2-2; 8 nucleotides match TRBD1. V lost 8 bases to trimming and J lost 5 bases; unmatched junction nucleotides: 13. The CDR3 sequence is 16 residues long. The germline gives CDR1 LGHNT, CDR2 FRNRAP. Written as DNA, the CDR3 is TGTGCTAGTACCCAGAGACAGGGGTTGAGGACCGGGGAGCTGTTTTTT. This translates into CASTQRQGLRTGELFF.

This clone was observed a single time. The chain has TRBV15 and TRBJ2-7, with TRBD2 as a possible D gene (5 bases). The CDR3 length is 13 residues. V gave up 0 bases and J gave up 7 bases, with 10 bases separating them. Germline V CDR1 and CDR2: LNHNV, YYDKDF (reference sequence). The CDR3 nucleotides are TGTGCCACCAGCAGAGATGGGGAGTTTGAGCAGTACTTC. Protein product: CATSRDGEFEQYF. The whole variable domain, remainder taken from reference TRBV15 and TRBJ2-7, is DAMVIQNPRYQVTQFGKPVTLSCSQTLNHNVMYWYQQKSSQAPKLLFHYYDKDFNNEADTPDNFQSRRPNTSFCFLDIRSPGLGDTAMYLCATSRDGEFEQYFGPGTRLTVT.

The genes are TRBV2 and TRBJ2-7; maybe TRBD1 (5 bases). V was cut by 5 bases and J by 4 bases, with 9 bases left in between. Germline V gene sequence: CDR1 SNHLY, CDR2 FYNNEI. CDR3 size: 12 residues. CDR3 protein: CASSKDIYEQYF. The CDR3 DNA follows: TGTGCCAGCAGTAAGGACATTTACGAGCAGTACTTC.

The chain combines TRBV5-4 with TRBJ2-3; TRBD1 matches at 7 bases. Germline V gene data show CDR1 as SGHNT and CDR2 as YYREEE (reference sequence). After removal of 2 bases from V and 4 bases from J, the junction contained 4 bases not matched to a gene. The CDR3 runs to 14 residues. The CDR3 DNA reads TGTGCCAGCAGCTTCGAGGGGACAGCAGATACGCAGTATTTT. It is translated as CASSFEGTADTQYF.

The gene calls are TRBV5-4 and TRBJ2-7; 11 positions agree with TRBD2. V shed 3 bases, J shed 6 bases, and the junction held 5 bases outside the gene matches. This CDR3 comprises 14 residues. Per the germline V gene, CDR1 is SGHNT and CDR2 is YYREEE (reference sequence). CDR3 bases: TGTGCCAGCAGCTCCGGGACTAGCGGAGTCGAGCAGTACTTC. It yields the protein CASSSGTSGVEQYF. Drawing the rest from reference TRBV5-4 and TRBJ2-7, the complete variable domain is ETGVTQSPTHLIKTRGQQVTLRCSSQSGHNTVSWYQQALGQGPQFIFQYYREEENGRGNFPPRFSGLQFPNYSSELNVNALELDDSALYLCASSSGTSGVEQYFGPGTRLTVT.

This chain joins TRBV13 and TRBJ2-7; TRBD1 matches 7 bases. J lost 3 bases, V lost 2 bases, and 4 bases had no gene match. The CDR3 covers 14 residues. The germline gives CDR1 PRHDT, CDR2 FYEKMQ (reference sequence). CDR3 DNA sequence: TGTGCCAGCAGCTTAAAACAGGGGAACTACGAGCAGTACTTC. It specifies CASSLKQGNYEQYF.

The chain links TRBV6-4 to TRBJ1-3, with D hard to call. The CDR3 consists of 13 residues. V was cut by 3 bases and J by 4 bases, with 7 bases left in between. Looked up from germline, CDR1 is MRHNA and CDR2 is SNTAGT. CDR3 amino acids: CASSEQIGNTIYF. The CDR3 nucleotides are TGTGCCAGCAGTGAACAGATAGGAAACACCATATATTTT.

V gene TRBV28 combines with J gene TRBJ2-1; the match to TRBD1 covers 7 bases. The junction had 5 bases not matched to a gene; V was cut back by 2 bases and J by 4 bases. Per the germline V gene, CDR1 is MDHEN and CDR2 is SYDVKM. This CDR3 comprises 15 residues. CDR3 region: CASSLIGGPYNEQFF. CDR3 coding DNA: TGTGCCAGCAGTTTAATAGGGGGCCCTTACAATGAGCAGTTCTTC.

For this clone: Other DNA sequences from this sample encode an identical CDR3 as well. V gene TRBV28 combines with J gene TRBJ2-7; 7 bases are shared with TRBD2. After removal of 3 bases from V and 6 bases from J, the junction contained 2 bases not matched to a gene. This CDR3 comprises 12 residues. Germline V CDR1 and CDR2: MDHEN, SYDVKM. CDR3 in DNA: TGTGCCAGCAGTTTGACGGGAGGCGAGCAGTACTTC. Translating it yields CASSLTGGEQYF.

The chain couples TRBV7-3 to TRBJ2-3, with 10 bases fitting TRBD1. This CDR3 has 15 amino acids. With 5 bases clipped from V and 3 bases from J, the junction kept 5 bases outside the gene matches. The germline V gene has CDR1 SGHTA and CDR2 FQGTGA. CDR3 region: CASSQPGQGTDTQYF. The CDR3 DNA is TGTGCCAGCAGCCAACCGGGACAGGGGACAGATACGCAGTATTTT.

This clone has a handful of counts. V and J are TRBV7-8 and TRBJ2-1, with 11 bases that match TRBD2. With 4 bases clipped from V and 6 bases from J, the junction kept 5 bases outside the gene matches. Germline CDR1 is SGHVS and CDR2 is FQNEAQ. The CDR3 totals 15 residues. CDR3 in amino acids: CASSSTSGAFNEQFF. DNA of the CDR3: TGTGCCAGCAGCTCGACTAGCGGGGCTTTCAATGAGCAGTTCTTC.

This sequence joins TRBV28 and TRBJ1-5, with D hard to call. The CDR3 runs 14 residues. Trimming cost V 3 bases and J 7 bases, with 13 bases left between them. Germline V gene data show CDR1 as MDHEN and CDR2 as SYDVKM. The CDR3 bases are TGTGCCAGCAGTTTCCCCCTGGAGGGACAGCCCCAGCATTTT. As protein: CASSFPLEGQPQHF. Complete variable domain (other parts from reference TRBV28 and TRBJ1-5): DVKVTQSSRYLVKRTGEKVFLECVQDMDHENMFWYRQDPGLGLRLIYFSYDVKMKEKGDIPEGYSVSREKKERFSLILESASTNQTSMYLCASSFPLEGQPQHFGDGTRLSIL.

This chain links TRBV28 with TRBJ2-6; D not certain. This CDR3 is built from 12 residues. Germline values: CDR1 MDHEN, CDR2 SYDVKM. V was shortened by 5 bases and J by 10 bases, with 9 bases between the two germline ends. Here the CDR3 DNA reads TGTGCCAGCAGTATCCCGGAGAACGTCCTGACTTTC. Amino acids: CASSIPENVLTF.

The chain is built from TRBV28 and TRBJ1-5; D possibly corresponds to TRBD1 (5 bases). The CDR3 sequence is 14 residues long. Germline-derived CDR1 and CDR2 are MDHEN and SYDVKM. V lost 2 bases to trimming and J lost 5 bases, with 10 bases between them. The CDR3 DNA is TGTGCCAGCAGTTTAGAGCAGGGTGATCAGCCCCAGCATTTT. This translates into CASSLEQGDQPQHF.

The rearrangement joins TRBV3-1 (or the pseudogene TRBV3-2) to TRBJ2-7, with TRBD2 identical over 10 bases. This CDR3 has 15 residues. CDR1 and CDR2 (germline): LGHDT, YNNKEL (reference sequence). V was clipped by 0 bases and J by 3 bases; unmatched bases: 2. CDR3 DNA sequence: TGTGCCAGCAGCCAAGAGCTAGCGGGAGACTACGAGCAGTACTTC. As protein: CASSQELAGDYEQYF.

The V gene is TRBV5-1, the J gene TRBJ2-3; no definite D call. Germline CDR1 SGHRS, CDR2 YFSETQ. Between the trimmed V and J ends, which lost 4 bases and 1 base, there was a span of 16 bases. The CDR3 spans 16 residues. CDR3 residues: CASSPLSPGGTDTQYF. CDR3 nucleotide sequence: TGCGCCAGCAGCCCCCTTAGTCCTGGAGGCACAGATACGCAGTATTTT.

This sequence joins TRBV19 and TRBJ2-4; TRBD1 matches 10 bases. Germline trimming cut 6 bases from V and 11 bases from J; bases unmatched to any gene: 10. The CDR3 extends over 14 amino acids. CDR1 is LNHDA, CDR2 SQIVND, per germline (reference sequence). The CDR3 loop is CASRNPGQGPVQYF. The DNA of the CDR3 is TGTGCCAGTAGGAATCCGGGACAGGGGCCCGTTCAGTACTTC.